This T cell receptor beta chain was sequenced during a study of OX40 agonist ivuxolimab in advanced cancers. The CDR3 totals 14 residues. Germline V gene lookup returns CDR1 MGHRA and CDR2 YSYEKL. Trimming took 4 bases from V and 5 from J, leaving 14 bases between them. Baseline, cycle 4 day 1, and cycle 7 day 1 were the blood sampling points. The table came from immunoSEQ multiplex PCR; TCRdb's copy has only in-frame clones and leaves some out. The sample lists tens of thousands of clones; roughly 84% were seen once. This clonotype originated in an adult with an advanced solid tumor such as melanoma, head and neck, liver or kidney cancer. The sequences come from CD4+ or CD8+ T cells sorted from blood, collected in a trial of the OX40 agonist ivuxolimab. The chain joins TRBV4-1 to TRBJ1-2; D remains unclear. The CDR3 here is CASSPPAGWYGYTF. DNA for the CDR3: TGCGCCAGCAGCCCCCCCGCGGGGTGGTATGGCTACACCTTC.